A single sample is the source of the 28 T cell receptor beta chains below, sequenced in a study of cytomegalovirus exposure and HLA in healthy donors (dated by TCRdb to the late 2010s). The method behind the library was the immunoSEQ multiplex PCR assay. For the multiplex PCR, a mixture combining 60 forward primers for TCR Vbeta segments and 13 reverse primers for TCR Jbeta segments was used. Imported from immuneACCESS, the table was reduced by TCRdb to in-frame sequences with V and J called. These copies leave out some clones; in studies compared against another copy, an unresolved V gene accounts for under half, and the cause of the remainder is not known. Recorded for this sample are approximately 160,000 clones; more than 80% of them occurred a single time. The ten largest clonotypes hold around 1.9% of the sample. The specimen sequenced was PBMCs. Receptor source: a woman aged 18 to 35 in good health and CMV-seronegative.

CDR3 amino acids: CASREDRTNYEQYF. CDR3 sequence (DNA): TGTGCCAGCAGGGAGGACAGGACTAACTACGAGCAGTACTTC. The rearrangement joins TRBV2 to TRBJ2-7, with TRBD1 as a possible D gene (7 bases). The germline V gene has CDR1 SNHLY and CDR2 FYNNEI. V dropped 6 bases and J dropped 3 bases, with 15 bases sitting between them. The CDR3 is 14 residues long. Complete variable domain (other parts from reference TRBV2 and TRBJ2-7): EPEVTQTPSHQVTQMGQEVILRCVPISNHLYFYWYRQILGQKVEFLVSFYNNEISEKSEIFDDQFSVERPDGSNFTLKIRSTKLEDSAMYFCASREDRTNYEQYFGPGTRLTVT.

This rearrangement joins TRBV6-1 to TRBJ2-4, with D possibly being TRBD2 (7 bases). This CDR3 spans 14 amino acids. CDR1 and CDR2 (germline): MNHNS, SASEGT. V lost 3 bases to trimming and J lost 8 bases, with 14 bases between them. CDR3 sequence: CASSDMGEGDIQYF. The CDR3 bases are TGTGCCAGCAGTGATATGGGGGAGGGGGACATTCAGTACTTC.

The chain joins TRBV7-9 to TRBJ2-1; D unresolved. V was clipped by 1 base and J by 7 bases, with 5 bases between them. CDR1 is SEHNR and CDR2 is FQNEAQ in the germline V gene (reference sequence). CDR3 length: 12 amino acids. The DNA for the CDR3 is TGTGCCAGCAGCTTAGAGCTAAATGAGCAGTTCTTC. Protein sequence: CASSLELNEQFF.

The chain links TRBV18 to TRBJ1-1; 7 nucleotides align to TRBD1. The germline V gene encodes CDR1 KGHSH and CDR2 LQKENI. This CDR3 has 13 amino acids. V shed 9 bases, J shed 5 bases, and the junction held 9 bases outside the gene matches. CDR3 residues: CASYPTGYTEAFF. CDR3 nucleotides: TGTGCCAGTTACCCGACAGGGTATACTGAAGCTTTCTTT.

The chain carries TRBV4-1 and TRBJ1-2, with D unclear. V was clipped by 0 bases and J by 3 bases, with 8 bases between them. CDR1 MGHRA and CDR2 YSYEKL come from the germline V gene. The CDR3 sequence is 14 residues long. CDR3 coding DNA: TGCGCCAGCAGCCAAGATTGGGGAGACTATGGCTACACCTTC. This encodes CASSQDWGDYGYTF.

The V and J genes are TRBV2 and TRBJ2-5, with a possible D match to TRBD1 (7 bases). CDR3 length: 15 residues. Trimming removed 7 bases at V and 1 base at J, with 16 bases between. Germline V lookup: CDR1 SNHLY, CDR2 FYNNEI. The CDR3 loop is CASMRDSGVQETQYF. The CDR3 DNA follows: TGTGCCAGCATGCGGGACAGTGGGGTCCAAGAGACCCAGTACTTC.

The V gene is TRBV5-1, the J gene TRBJ2-1; unclear D gene. Germline V CDR1 and CDR2: SGHRS, YFSETQ. The ends were cut back, 0 bases at V and 6 bases at J, with 10 bases in the middle. The CDR3 contains 14 residues. CDR3 in DNA: TGCGCCAGCAGCTTGGGACATGAAGGCAATGAGCAGTTCTTC. It is translated as CASSLGHEGNEQFF.

The chain uses TRBV9 and TRBJ2-5; 9 nucleotides line up with TRBD1. Trimming at V came to 0 bases and at J to 11 bases, leaving 14 bases not matched to a gene. Germline V gene data show CDR1 as SGDLS and CDR2 as YYNGEE. There are 16 residues in the CDR3. Here the CDR3 reads CASSVATGQGAREQYF. The CDR3 DNA is TGTGCCAGCAGCGTAGCTACGGGACAGGGCGCTAGGGAGCAGTACTTC. Based on the CDR3 plus reference TRBV9 and TRBJ2-5, the full variable domain is DSGVTQTPKHLITATGQRVTLRCSPRSGDLSVYWYQQSLDQGLQFLIQYYNGEERAKGNILERFSAQQFPDLHSELNLSSLELGDSALYFCASSVATGQGAREQYFGPGTRLLVL.

CDR3 DNA: TGCGCCAGCAGCCCGGGGACAGGGTGGAGTGAGCAGTTCTTC. Amino acid sequence: CASSPGTGWSEQFF. The chain is built from TRBV5-1 and TRBJ2-1; 9 bases map to TRBD1. V trimming: 4 bases; J trimming: 9 bases; junction bases outside the gene matches: 8. This CDR3 contains 14 residues. Germline-derived CDR1 and CDR2 are SGHRS and YFSETQ.

This chain uses TRBV6-6 with TRBJ1-6, with a weak D call TRBD1 (6 bases). The CDR3 has 16 residues. Germline values: CDR1 MNHNY, CDR2 SVGAGI (reference sequence). V lost 2 bases to trimming and J lost 6 bases, with 14 bases between them. CDR3 in amino acids: CASSYIFGTSNSPLHF. CDR3 in DNA: TGTGCCAGCAGTTACATTTTCGGGACAAGTAATTCACCCCTCCACTTT.

CDR3 amino acids: CASSIGSGRTQETQYF. CDR3 in DNA: TGTGCCAGTAGTATAGGTAGCGGGAGGACCCAAGAGACCCAGTACTTC. The chain has TRBV19 and TRBJ2-5, with 10 bases fitting TRBD2. Trimming took 1 base from V and 1 from J; bases not matched to a gene: 3. The CDR3 covers 16 residues. Germline V lookup: CDR1 LNHDA, CDR2 SQIVND (reference sequence).

This chain connects TRBV7-2 to TRBJ2-7; D not certain. The CDR3 runs 13 residues. Trimming shortened V by 1 base and J by 3 bases, and 7 bases separated the two germline ends. From germline, CDR1 is SGHTA and CDR2 FQGNSA. The CDR3 DNA follows: TGTGCCAGCAGCTTAGGCACCTACTACGAGCAGTACTTC. This encodes CASSLGTYYEQYF.

The chain is built from TRBV6-1 and TRBJ1-4, with D perhaps TRBD1 (5 bases). The CDR3 is 14 amino acids. V was cut by 4 bases and J by 6 bases, with 12 bases left in between. CDR1 and CDR2 (germline): MNHNS, SASEGT. The CDR3 DNA follows: TGTGCCAGCAGTGCCGGGGGGTCGGATGAAAAACTGTTTTTT. Its translation is CASSAGGSDEKLFF.

The chain joins TRBV7-8 to TRBJ1-3; D is unresolved. The CDR3 spans 14 residues. Per the germline V gene, CDR1 is SGHVS and CDR2 is FQNEAQ. V was pared by 1 base and J by 0 bases, with 4 bases between. CDR3 sequence: CASSLVRSGNTIYF. In DNA form, the CDR3 reads TGTGCCAGCAGCTTAGTTCGCTCTGGAAACACCATATATTTT.

This clone was observed a handful of times. The chain's CDR3 is CASSQGFTGGEQFF. DNA for the CDR3: TGTGCCAGCAGCCAAGGGTTTACGGGAGGTGAGCAGTTCTTC. The chain combines TRBV14 with TRBJ2-1, with 7 bases that match TRBD2. J lost 9 bases, V lost 1 base, and 6 bases had no gene match. The germline V gene encodes CDR1 SGHDN and CDR2 FVKESK. The CDR3 runs 14 residues.

This rearrangement joins TRBV13 to TRBJ2-1; D unresolved. This CDR3 region has 15 residues. The germline gives CDR1 PRHDT, CDR2 FYEKMQ (reference sequence). The germline V and J ends were trimmed by 0 bases and 5 bases, with 11 bases remaining between them. This chain's CDR3 is CASSLGTTTNNEQFF. CDR3 coding DNA: TGTGCCAGCAGCTTAGGAACCACTACCAACAATGAGCAGTTCTTC.

As to this clone: Other DNA sequences in the sample encode the same CDR3. The chain employs TRBV28 and TRBJ2-7, with D perhaps TRBD1 (5 bases). Trimming took 6 bases from V and 2 from J, leaving 8 bases between them. Germline CDR1 is MDHEN and CDR2 is SYDVKM. The CDR3 contains 12 residues. This CDR3 reads CASRPGTYEQYF. In DNA, the CDR3 is TGTGCCAGCAGGCCAGGGACCTACGAGCAGTACTTC. Complete variable domain (other parts from reference TRBV28 and TRBJ2-7): DVKVTQSSRYLVKRTGEKVFLECVQDMDHENMFWYRQDPGLGLRLIYFSYDVKMKEKGDIPEGYSVSREKKERFSLILESASTNQTSMYLCASRPGTYEQYFGPGTRLTVT.

J is TRBJ2-7 and V is TRBV28; D unresolved. The germline V gene encodes CDR1 MDHEN and CDR2 SYDVKM. Trimming removed 3 bases from V and 6 bases from J, with 15 bases in between. This CDR3 region has 14 residues. The CDR3, as DNA: TGTGCCAGCAGTTTTTCGCTAGAAATTCGCGAGCAGTACTTC. As protein: CASSFSLEIREQYF.

CDR3 amino acids: CAISESLLASQEAFF. CDR3 nucleotides: TGTGCCATCAGTGAGTCACTTCTTGCGTCGCAAGAAGCTTTCTTT. The chain has TRBV10-3 and TRBJ1-1; D not certain. With 0 bases removed from V and 8 bases from J, the gap between germline ends came to 16 bases. This CDR3 is built from 15 residues. Germline V gives CDR1 ENHRY, CDR2 SYGVKD.

V is TRBV7-8 and J is TRBJ2-7; 8 positions match TRBD1. Trimming removed 4 bases from V and 2 bases from J; junction bases left unmatched: 10. The germline V gene has CDR1 SGHVS and CDR2 FQNEAQ. The CDR3 consists of 16 residues. CDR3: CASSSPSGGPAYEQYF. CDR3 nucleotide sequence: TGTGCCAGCAGCTCGCCTTCAGGGGGCCCAGCCTACGAGCAGTACTTC.

V and J are TRBV6-1 and TRBJ2-2; D perhaps matches TRBD2 (6 bases). The CDR3 is 18 residues long. Germline loops: CDR1 MNHNS, CDR2 SASEGT. Trimming removed 2 bases at V and 2 bases at J, with 18 bases between. CDR3 nucleotide sequence: TGTGCCAGCAGTGAATGGTTGGGGGGATTGGGCAACACCGGGGAGCTGTTTTTT. Amino acids: CASSEWLGGLGNTGELFF.

In regard to this clone: An end of the junction does not agree with germline; a read error may underlie this. The J gene is TRBJ1-5, the V gene TRBV7-9; D is unclear. CDR1 and CDR2 from the germline V gene are SEHNR and FQNEAQ (reference sequence). The CDR3 is 12 amino acids. The CDR3 region has the DNA TGTTCCAGCATCGGGGAGTCCGGGGCCCAGCATTTT. As protein: CSSIGESGAQHF.

The chain couples TRBV4-2 to TRBJ2-7; D is unclear. Trimming stripped 0 bases from V and 3 bases from J, with 6 bases between. Germline values: CDR1 LGHNA, CDR2 YNFKEQ. CDR3 length equals 13 residues. The chain's CDR3 is CASSQDLLYEQYF. As DNA, the CDR3 is TGTGCCAGCAGCCAAGATCTTCTCTACGAGCAGTACTTC.

The rearrangement uses TRBV10-1 and TRBJ2-1, with 10 bases fitting TRBD2. V shed 3 bases, J shed 7 bases, and the junction held 6 bases outside the gene matches. Germline CDR1 and CDR2: WNHNN and SYGVQD (reference sequence). The CDR3 spans 15 residues. As DNA, the CDR3 is TGCGCCAGCAGTGATCCGGGACTAGCGTTAAATGAGCAGTTCTTC. Amino acids: CASSDPGLALNEQFF.

CDR3 nucleotide sequence: TGTGCCACCTCGGGGATCCACGAGCAGTACTTC. This translates into CATSGIHEQYF. This chain links TRBV2 with TRBJ2-7; D may be TRBD2 (5 bases). The CDR3 extends over 11 amino acids. V lost 10 bases to trimming and J lost 5 bases, with 12 bases between them. From germline, CDR1 is SNHLY and CDR2 FYNNEI.

This chain joins TRBV4-1 and TRBJ1-5; 8 nucleotides agree with TRBD1. Germline CDR1 and CDR2: MGHRA and YSYEKL. The CDR3 sequence is 14 residues long. Unmatched junction bases numbered 1, after V lost 0 bases and J lost 6 bases. This CDR3 reads CASSQDRGLQPQHF. The CDR3 DNA reads TGCGCCAGCAGCCAAGACAGGGGGCTTCAGCCCCAGCATTTT.

This clone was recorded once. The chain employs TRBV28 and TRBJ2-5; D is uncertain. The V end lost 4 bases, the J end lost 0 bases, and 15 bases lay between the germline ends. This CDR3 has 16 residues. CDR1 is MDHEN, CDR2 SYDVKM, per germline. CDR3 sequence (DNA): TGTGCCAGCAGTTCCCTACAGAACCTGTACCAAGAGACCCAGTACTTC. This sequence encodes CASSSLQNLYQETQYF.

This clone was found a few times. The rearrangement links TRBV25-1 to TRBJ1-1; the D gene is possibly TRBD1 (6 bases). The germline V gene encodes CDR1 MGHDK and CDR2 SYGVNS. Trimming cost V 5 bases and J 13 bases, with 17 bases left between them. The CDR3 contains 12 residues. CDR3 in DNA: TGTGCCAGCAGTCCCACTGGGACATTCGGTTTCTTT. It translates to CASSPTGTFGFF.